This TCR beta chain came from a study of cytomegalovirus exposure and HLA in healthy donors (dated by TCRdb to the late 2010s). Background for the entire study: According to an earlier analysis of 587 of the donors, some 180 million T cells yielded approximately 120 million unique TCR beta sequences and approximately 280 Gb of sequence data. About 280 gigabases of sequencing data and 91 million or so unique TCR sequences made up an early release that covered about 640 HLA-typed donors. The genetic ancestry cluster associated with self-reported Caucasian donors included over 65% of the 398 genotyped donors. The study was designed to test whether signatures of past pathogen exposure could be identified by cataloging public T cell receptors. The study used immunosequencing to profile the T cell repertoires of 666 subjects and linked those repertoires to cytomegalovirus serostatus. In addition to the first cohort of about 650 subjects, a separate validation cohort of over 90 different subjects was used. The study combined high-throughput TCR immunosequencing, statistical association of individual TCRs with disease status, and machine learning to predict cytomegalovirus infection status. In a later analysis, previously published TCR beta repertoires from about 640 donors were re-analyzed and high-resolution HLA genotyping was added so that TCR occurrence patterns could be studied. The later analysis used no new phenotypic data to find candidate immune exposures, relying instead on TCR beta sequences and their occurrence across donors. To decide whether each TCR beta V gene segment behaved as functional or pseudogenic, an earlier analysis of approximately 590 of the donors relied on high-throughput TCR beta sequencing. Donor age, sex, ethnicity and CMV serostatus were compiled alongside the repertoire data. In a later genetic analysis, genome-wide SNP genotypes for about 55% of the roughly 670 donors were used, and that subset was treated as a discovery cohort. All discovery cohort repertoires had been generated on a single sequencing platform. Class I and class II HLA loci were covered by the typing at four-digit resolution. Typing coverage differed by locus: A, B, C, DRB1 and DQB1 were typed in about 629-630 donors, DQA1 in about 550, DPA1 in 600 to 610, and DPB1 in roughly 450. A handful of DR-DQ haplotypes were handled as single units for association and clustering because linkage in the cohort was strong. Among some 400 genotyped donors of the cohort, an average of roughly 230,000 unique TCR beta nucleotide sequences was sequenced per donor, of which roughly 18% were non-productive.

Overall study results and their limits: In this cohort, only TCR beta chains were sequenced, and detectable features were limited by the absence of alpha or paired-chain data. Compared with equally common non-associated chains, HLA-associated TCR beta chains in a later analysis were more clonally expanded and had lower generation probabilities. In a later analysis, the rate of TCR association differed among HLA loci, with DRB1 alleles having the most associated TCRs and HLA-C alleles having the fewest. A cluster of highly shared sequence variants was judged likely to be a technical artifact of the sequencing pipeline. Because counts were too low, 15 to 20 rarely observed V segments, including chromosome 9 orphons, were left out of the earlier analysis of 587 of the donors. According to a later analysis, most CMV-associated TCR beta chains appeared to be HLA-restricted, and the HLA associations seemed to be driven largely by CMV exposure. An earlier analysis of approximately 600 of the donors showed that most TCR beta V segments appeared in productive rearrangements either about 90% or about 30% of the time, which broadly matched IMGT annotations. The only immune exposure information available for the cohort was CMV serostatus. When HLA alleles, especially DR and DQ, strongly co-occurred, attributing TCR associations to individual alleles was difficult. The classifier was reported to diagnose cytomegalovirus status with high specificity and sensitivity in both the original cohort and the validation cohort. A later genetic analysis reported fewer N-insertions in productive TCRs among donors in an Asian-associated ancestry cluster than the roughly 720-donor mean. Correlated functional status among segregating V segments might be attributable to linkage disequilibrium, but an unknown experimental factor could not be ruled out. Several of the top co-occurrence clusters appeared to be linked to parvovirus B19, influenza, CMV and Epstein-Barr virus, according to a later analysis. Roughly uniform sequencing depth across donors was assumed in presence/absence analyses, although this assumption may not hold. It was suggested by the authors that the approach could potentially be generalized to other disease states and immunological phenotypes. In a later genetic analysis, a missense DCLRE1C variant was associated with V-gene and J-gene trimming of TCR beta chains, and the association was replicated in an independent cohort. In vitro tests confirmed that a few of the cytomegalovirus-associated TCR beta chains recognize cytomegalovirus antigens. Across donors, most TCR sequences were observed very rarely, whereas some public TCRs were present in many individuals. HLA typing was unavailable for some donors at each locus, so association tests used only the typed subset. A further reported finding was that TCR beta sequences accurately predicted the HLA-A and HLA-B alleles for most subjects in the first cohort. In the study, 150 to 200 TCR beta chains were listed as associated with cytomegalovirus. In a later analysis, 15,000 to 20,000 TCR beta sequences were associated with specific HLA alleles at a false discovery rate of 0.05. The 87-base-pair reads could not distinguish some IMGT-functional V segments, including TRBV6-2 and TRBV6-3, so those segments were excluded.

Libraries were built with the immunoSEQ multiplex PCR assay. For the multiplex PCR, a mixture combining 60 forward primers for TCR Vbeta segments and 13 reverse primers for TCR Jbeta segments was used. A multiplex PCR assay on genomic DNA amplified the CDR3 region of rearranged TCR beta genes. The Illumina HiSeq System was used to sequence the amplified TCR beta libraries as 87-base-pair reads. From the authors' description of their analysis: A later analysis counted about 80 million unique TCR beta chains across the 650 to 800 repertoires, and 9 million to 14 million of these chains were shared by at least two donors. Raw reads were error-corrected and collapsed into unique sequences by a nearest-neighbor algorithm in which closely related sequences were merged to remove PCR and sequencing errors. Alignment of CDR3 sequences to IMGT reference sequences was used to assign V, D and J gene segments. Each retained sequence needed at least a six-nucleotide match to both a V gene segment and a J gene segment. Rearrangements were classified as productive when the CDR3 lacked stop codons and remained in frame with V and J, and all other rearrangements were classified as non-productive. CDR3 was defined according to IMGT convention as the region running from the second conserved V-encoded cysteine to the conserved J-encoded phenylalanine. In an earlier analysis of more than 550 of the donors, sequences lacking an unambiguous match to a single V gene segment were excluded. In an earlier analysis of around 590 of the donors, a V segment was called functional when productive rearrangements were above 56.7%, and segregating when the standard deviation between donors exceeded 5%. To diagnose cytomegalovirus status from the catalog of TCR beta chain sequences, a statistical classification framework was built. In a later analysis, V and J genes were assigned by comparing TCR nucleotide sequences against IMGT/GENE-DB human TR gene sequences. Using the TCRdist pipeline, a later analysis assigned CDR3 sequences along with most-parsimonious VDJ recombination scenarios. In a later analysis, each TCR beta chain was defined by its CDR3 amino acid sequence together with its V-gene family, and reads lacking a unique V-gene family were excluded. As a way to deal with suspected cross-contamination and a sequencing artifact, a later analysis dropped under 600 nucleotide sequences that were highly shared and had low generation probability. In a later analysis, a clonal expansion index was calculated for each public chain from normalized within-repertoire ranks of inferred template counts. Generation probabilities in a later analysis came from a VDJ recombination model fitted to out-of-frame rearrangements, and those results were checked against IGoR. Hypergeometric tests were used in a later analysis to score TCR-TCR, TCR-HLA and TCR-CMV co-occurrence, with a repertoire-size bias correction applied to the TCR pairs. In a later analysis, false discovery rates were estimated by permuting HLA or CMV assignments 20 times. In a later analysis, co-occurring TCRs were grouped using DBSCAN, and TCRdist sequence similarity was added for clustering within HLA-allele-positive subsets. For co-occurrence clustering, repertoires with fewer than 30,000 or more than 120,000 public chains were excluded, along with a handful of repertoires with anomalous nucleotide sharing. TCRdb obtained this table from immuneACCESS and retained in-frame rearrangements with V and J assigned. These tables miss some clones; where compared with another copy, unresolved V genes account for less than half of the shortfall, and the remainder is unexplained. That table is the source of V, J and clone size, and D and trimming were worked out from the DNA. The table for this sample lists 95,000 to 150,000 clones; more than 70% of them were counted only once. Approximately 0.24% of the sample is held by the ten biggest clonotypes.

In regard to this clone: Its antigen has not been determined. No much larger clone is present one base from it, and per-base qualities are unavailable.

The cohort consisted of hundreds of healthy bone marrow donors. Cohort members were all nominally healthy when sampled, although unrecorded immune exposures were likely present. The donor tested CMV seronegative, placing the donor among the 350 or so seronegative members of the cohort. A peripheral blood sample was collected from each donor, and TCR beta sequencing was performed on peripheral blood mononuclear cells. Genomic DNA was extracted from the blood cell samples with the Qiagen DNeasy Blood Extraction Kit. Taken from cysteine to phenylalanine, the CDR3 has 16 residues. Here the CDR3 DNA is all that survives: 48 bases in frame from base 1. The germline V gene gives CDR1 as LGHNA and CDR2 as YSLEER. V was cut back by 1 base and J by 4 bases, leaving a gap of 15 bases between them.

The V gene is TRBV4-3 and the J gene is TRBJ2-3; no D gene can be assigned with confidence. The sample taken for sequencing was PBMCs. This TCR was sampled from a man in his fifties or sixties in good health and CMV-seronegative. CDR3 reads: CASSQGLPPLPDTQYF. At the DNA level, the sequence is TGCGCCAGCAGCCAAGGACTGCCCCCACTACCAGATACGCAGTATTTT.